The rows below give T cell receptor beta chains drawn from one sample of a study of Graves' ophthalmopathy and Graves' hyperthyroidism. MiXCR was run by TCRdb on the multiplex PCR reads, yielding one entry per CDR3 protein. The sample lists about 620,000 distinct CDR3 sequences, approximately 21% occurring once. Sample: peripheral blood. The receptors here all came from a young woman with stable Graves' hyperthyroidism. Some clones in this sample may be carry-over from other donors' samples. Both conserved end residues are part of each CDR3. The order of the fields is D gene, V gene, clone size, J gene, CDR3 protein, CDR3 DNA. A D gene is named only where the DNA matches it firmly. For some rows the clone size is stated as once, few or many, or as a class when expanded; others skip it.

TRBD1	TRBV5-1	many	TRBJ1-2	CASSLTRDSYGYTF	TGCGCCAGCAGCTTGACTCGGGACAGCTATGGCTACACCTTC
TRBD1	TRBV12-3/TRBV12-4	many	TRBJ2-7	CASSGRGRANF	TGTGCCAGCAGTGGCAGGGGGCGGGCGAACTTC
-	TRBV29-1	-	TRBJ2-6	CSVEDPQGSSGANVLTF	TGCAGCGTTGAAGATCCCCAGGGTAGCTCTGGGGCCAACGTCCTGACTTTC
TRBD1	TRBV4-1	many	TRBJ2-2	CASSPTLGQTTGELFF	TGCGCCAGCAGCCCAACCTTGGGACAGACCACCGGGGAGCTGTTTTTT
TRBD1	TRBV12-3/TRBV12-4	-	TRBJ1-2	CASSELPGQGRNNYGYTF	TGTGCCAGCAGTGAGCTACCGGGACAGGGGAGGAATAACTATGGCTACACCTTC
-	TRBV6-2/TRBV6-3	-	TRBJ1-1	CASSYSIRPPNTEAFF	TGTGCCAGCAGTTACTCGATTAGGCCGCCGAACACTGAAGCTTTCTTT
-	TRBV6-5	-	TRBJ2-6	CASSLSKSGANVLTF	TGTGCCAGCAGTTTATCCAAATCTGGGGCCAACGTCCTGACTTTC
-	TRBV20-1	-	TRBJ1-2	CSASDRGESRGYTF	TGCAGTGCTAGCGATAGGGGAGAGTCTCGGGGCTACACCTTC
-	TRBV4-1	many	TRBJ1-1	CASSLSSTVYEAFF	TGCGCCAGCAGCTTGTCCAGTACCGTATATGAAGCTTTCTTT
-	TRBV7-3	few	TRBJ2-4	CASSPPGDLNQYF	TGTGCCAGCAGCCCTCCGGGGGACCTGAATCAGTACTTC
-	TRBV10-1	many	TRBJ2-2	CASRAIVNTGELFF	TGCGCCAGCAGGGCTATAGTGAACACCGGGGAGCTGTTTTTT
TRBD1	TRBV28	many	TRBJ1-1	CASERGDRDLNTEAFF	TGTGCCAGCGAGAGGGGGGACAGAGACTTGAACACTGAAGCTTTCTTT
-	TRBV12-5	-	TRBJ1-1	CASGRGSGAGGTEAFF	TGTGCTAGTGGCCGGGGTTCGGGGGCGGGGGGCACTGAAGCTTTCTTT
-	TRBV20-1	few	TRBJ1-1	CSAQAQTLNTEAFF	TGCAGTGCTCAAGCCCAGACCTTGAACACTGAAGCTTTCTTT
TRBD1	TRBV4-1	many	TRBJ1-1	CASSQDDRARVNTEAFF	TGCGCCAGCAGCCAAGACGACAGGGCAAGGGTGAACACTGAAGCTTTCTTT
-	TRBV9	-	TRBJ1-3	CASSVEPAEAGNTIYF	TGTGCCAGCAGCGTAGAGCCCGCCGAGGCTGGAAACACCATATATTTT
-	TRBV2	many	TRBJ1-1	CALGASGTEAFF	TGTGCCCTCGGCGCGAGCGGCACTGAAGCTTTCTTT
TRBD1	TRBV2	many	TRBJ2-7	CASSDGRGLVEQYF	TGTGCCAGCAGTGACGGCAGGGGGTTGGTCGAGCAGTACTTC
-	TRBV28	-	TRBJ1-2	CASAISGYGYSF	TGTGCCAGCGCGATCTCGGGCTATGGCTACAGCTTC
-	TRBV5-1	-	TRBJ2-7	CASSRTVEGPYEQYF	TGCGCCAGCAGCAGAACAGTCGAAGGGCCCTACGAGCAGTACTTC
-	TRBV7-2	many	TRBJ1-1	CASSLTHREAFF	TGTGCCAGCAGCTTGACCCACAGGGAAGCTTTCTTT
TRBD1	TRBV20-1	few	TRBJ2-7	CSAQNPQGAGDEQYF	TGCAGTGCACAGAATCCACAGGGGGCAGGAGACGAGCAGTACTTC
TRBD2	TRBV20-1	many	TRBJ2-5	CSARVSWASGRQETQYF	TGCAGTGCTAGAGTGTCTTGGGCTAGCGGGAGACAGGAGACCCAGTACTTC
-	TRBV27	many	TRBJ1-2	CASSPGSLWGYTF	TGTGCCAGCAGCCCGGGAAGCCTCTGGGGCTACACCTTC
TRBD1	TRBV5-1	many	TRBJ2-2	CASSGGQAYTGELFF	TGCGCCAGCAGCGGGGGACAGGCTTACACCGGGGAGCTGTTTTTT
-	TRBV19	many	TRBJ1-3	CASTVDRNLRSTIYF	TGTGCCAGTACCGTAGACAGGAATCTTCGGAGCACCATATATTTT
-	TRBV12-3/TRBV12-4	-	TRBJ2-7	CASTLSSQHEQYF	TGTGCCAGCACCCTATCTAGCCAGCACGAGCAGTACTTC
TRBD2	TRBV7-2	many	TRBJ2-7	CASSLAASGRREQYF	TGTGCCAGCAGCTTAGCGGCTAGCGGGAGACGCGAGCAGTACTTC
TRBD1	TRBV7-9	many	TRBJ1-6	CASSLPATGFSPLHF	TGTGCCAGCAGCTTGCCCGCGACAGGGTTCTCACCCCTCCACTTT
-	TRBV30	many	TRBJ1-5	CAWGGSGAQHF	TGTGCCTGGGGGGGGTCCGGGGCCCAGCATTTT
-	TRBV6-1	once	TRBJ2-7	CASIRHTSSYEQYF	TGTGCCAGCATCAGACACACGAGCTCCTACGAGCAGTACTTC
-	TRBV28	few	TRBJ1-5	CASSLQGYGNQPQHF	TGTGCCAGCAGTTTACAGGGTTATGGCAATCAGCCCCAGCATTTT
-	TRBV9	few	TRBJ1-1	CASSGGTKTEAFF	TGTGCCAGCAGCGGTGGGACTAAGACTGAAGCTTTCTTT
TRBD1	TRBV20-1	many	TRBJ1-5	CSAKKGQVSGPQHF	TGCAGTGCTAAAAAAGGACAGGTATCCGGGCCCCAGCATTTT
-	TRBV13	many	TRBJ1-2	CASSLGVIANYGYTF	TGTGCCAGCAGCTTAGGGGTGATAGCTAACTATGGCTACACCTTC
-	TRBV2	-	TRBJ1-5	CASSELQYSNQPQHF	TGTGCCAGCAGTGAATTACAATATAGCAATCAGCCCCAGCATTTT
-	TRBV9	few	TRBJ2-4	CASSVGRTIGDIQYF	TGTGCCAGCAGCGTAGGTAGGACTATAGGGGACATTCAGTACTTC
-	TRBV27	-	TRBJ2-2	CASSFIGGLGAGANTGELFF	TGTGCCAGCAGTTTCATCGGGGGCCTCGGTGCGGGTGCGAACACCGGGGAGCTGTTTTTT
-	TRBV6-2/TRBV6-3	many	TRBJ2-2	CASSYSAGVNTGELFF	TGTGCCAGCAGTTACTCAGCAGGGGTGAACACCGGGGAGCTGTTTTTT
-	TRBV24-1	-	TRBJ2-7	CATSEGGGIEQYF	TGTGCCACCAGTGAAGGAGGGGGCATCGAGCAGTACTTC
-	TRBV6-5	-	TRBJ2-7	CASSYPPEQYF	TGTGCCAGCAGTTACCCCCCTGAGCAGTACTTC
-	TRBV11-2	many	TRBJ2-7	CASSLVKIAGEQYF	TGTGCCAGCAGCTTAGTTAAGATAGCTGGCGAGCAGTACTTC
-	TRBV6-2/TRBV6-3	-	TRBJ1-2	CASSYPDYGYTF	TGTGCCAGCAGTTATCCCGACTATGGCTACACCTTC
-	TRBV4-1	many	TRBJ2-7	CASSQADSLEQYF	TGCGCCAGCAGCCAAGCCGACAGTTTAGAGCAGTACTTC
-	TRBV2	many	TRBJ2-7	CASSGGRANYYEQYF	TGTGCCAGCAGTGGGGGTAGGGCCAACTACTACGAGCAGTACTTC
-	TRBV5-1	many	TRBJ2-6	CASILGTSGANVLTF	TGCGCCAGTATACTGGGGACCTCTGGGGCCAACGTCCTGACTTTC
TRBD1	TRBV18	few	TRBJ1-1	CASSPRTGLAFF	TGTGCCAGCTCGCCTAGGACAGGGCTGGCTTTCTTT
TRBD2	TRBV12-3/TRBV12-4	-	TRBJ2-1	CASSITRTSGDSEFF	TGTGCCAGCAGTATTACCAGGACTAGCGGGGACAGTGAGTTCTTC
-	TRBV14	many	TRBJ1-1	CASSQVDSSRTEAFF	TGTGCCAGCAGCCAAGTCGACAGCTCCCGCACTGAAGCTTTCTTT
-	TRBV20-1	many	TRBJ1-2	CSAGGDGYTF	TGCAGTGCTGGGGGGGATGGCTACACCTTC
-	TRBV7-9	many	TRBJ2-7	CASSPPMGGYEQYF	TGTGCCAGCAGCCCCCCAATGGGAGGCTACGAGCAGTACTTC
TRBD1	TRBV6-2/TRBV6-3	many	TRBJ1-2	CASSRPGQGYGYTF	TGTGCCAGCAGTCGACCGGGACAGGGCTATGGCTACACCTTC
-	TRBV2	many	TRBJ1-3	CASTKNPEASTIYF	TGTGCCAGCACTAAAAACCCTGAGGCGTCCACCATATATTTT